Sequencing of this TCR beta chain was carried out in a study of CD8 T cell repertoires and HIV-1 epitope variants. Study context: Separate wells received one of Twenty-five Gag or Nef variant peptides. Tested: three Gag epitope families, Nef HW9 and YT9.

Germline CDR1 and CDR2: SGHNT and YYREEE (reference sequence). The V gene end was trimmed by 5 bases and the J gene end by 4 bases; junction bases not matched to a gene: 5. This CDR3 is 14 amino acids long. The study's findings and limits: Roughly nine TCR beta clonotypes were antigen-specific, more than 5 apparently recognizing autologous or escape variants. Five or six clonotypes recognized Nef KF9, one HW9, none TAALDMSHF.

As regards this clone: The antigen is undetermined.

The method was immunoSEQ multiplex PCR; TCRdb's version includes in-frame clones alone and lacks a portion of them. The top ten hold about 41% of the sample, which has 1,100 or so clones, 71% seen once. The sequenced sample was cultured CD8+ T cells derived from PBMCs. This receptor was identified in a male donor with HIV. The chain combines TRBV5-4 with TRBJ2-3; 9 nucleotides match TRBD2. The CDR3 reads CASRQSGRPDTQYF. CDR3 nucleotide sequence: TGTGCCAGCAGGCAGAGCGGGAGGCCAGATACGCAGTATTTT.